The 10 T cell receptor beta chains presented below share a single source sample, sequenced in a study of T-cell reconstitution after alpha-beta-depleted transplantation in children (dated by TCRdb to the mid-2010s). The treatment or condition label, as the study defines it: allogeneic hematopoietic cell transplantation with graft depleted of TCRalphabeta T cells and CD19 B cells. Library construction relied on PCR. TCRdb lists the instrument as Illumina HiSeq 2500. TCR libraries were prepared with molecular barcoding, using unique molecular identifiers to normalize TCRbeta repertoire quantification. TCRdb trimmed public reads at Q25 via fastp, called clones via MiXCR and kept in-frame beta chains. CDR3 protein sequences are deduplicated, and each keeps its most common genes and DNA. The sample yields fewer than 700,000 distinct CDR3 sequences; 13% were counted once. The ten largest make up about 2.2% of the sample.

The sequencing here drew on PBMCs, mostly from graft donor cells, taken 360 days after TCRalphabeta/CD19-depleted stem cell transplant. These receptors all stem from a male patient aged 10 to 17 who had a stem cell transplant for acute myeloid leukemia, so the T cells may come from the graft donor.

The chain links TRBV5-6 to TRBJ2-7, with 9 bases lining up with TRBD1. Germline V gene sequence: CDR1 SGHDT, CDR2 YYEEEE. This CDR3 region has 14 residues. J was trimmed by 3 bases and V by 4 bases; bases with no gene match: 5. Written as DNA, the CDR3 is TGTGCCAGCAGCCAGAACAGGGGGCTCTACGAGCAGTACTTC. Its protein is CASSQNRGLYEQYF. The full variable domain, its missing parts supplied by reference TRBV5-6 and TRBJ2-7, is DAGVTQSPTHLIKTRGQQVTLRCSPKSGHDTVSWYQQALGQGPQFIFQYYEEEERQRGNFPDRFSGHQFPNYSSELNVNALLLGDSALYLCASSQNRGLYEQYFGPGTRLTVT.

This clonotype has just a few counts. The V and J genes are TRBV5-1 and TRBJ2-6, with 7 bases fitting TRBD1. The germline V gene has CDR1 SGHRS and CDR2 YFSETQ. The J segment lost 2 bases and the V segment lost 2 bases, leaving 13 bases of the junction unmatched. CDR3 length: 19 residues. CDR3 amino acids: CASSLRGDRVLAGANVLTF. Written as DNA, the CDR3 is TGCGCCAGCAGCTTACGTGGCGACAGGGTGTTAGCTGGGGCCAACGTCCTGACTTTC. The entire variable domain, with the rest obtained from reference TRBV5-1 and TRBJ2-6, is as follows: KAGVTQTPRYLIKTRGQQVTLSCSPISGHRSVSWYQQTPGQGLQFLFEYFSETQRNKGNFPGRFSGRQFSNSRSEMNVSTLELGDSALYLCASSLRGDRVLAGANVLTFGAGSRLTVL.

This clonotype was picked up a small number of times. The chain combines TRBV6-5 with TRBJ2-1, with TRBD2 matching over 8 bases. Losses at the gene ends were 2 bases for V and 4 bases for J; bases not matched to a gene: 10. Germline lookup yields CDR1 MNHEY and CDR2 SVGAGI. The CDR3 spans 17 residues. DNA of the CDR3: TGTGCCAGCAGTTACAGCCCGGAACTAGCGGAGTACAATGAGCAGTTCTTC. Translation: CASSYSPELAEYNEQFF.

This clonotype has ten or more counts. This chain uses TRBV18 with TRBJ2-1; D unresolved. V dropped 4 bases and J dropped 0 bases, with 13 bases sitting between them. CDR3 length: 16 residues. Germline CDR1 is KGHSH and CDR2 is LQKENI. The CDR3 loop reads CASSRPEQPSYNEQFF. The CDR3 DNA reads TGTGCCAGCTCACGGCCCGAGCAGCCCTCCTACAATGAGCAGTTCTTC.

This clonotype was seen more than once but under ten times. The V call is TRBV29-1, the J call TRBJ2-3; TRBD2 matches 13 bases. The CDR3 consists of 16 residues. With 5 bases clipped from V and 0 bases from J, the junction kept 5 bases outside the gene matches. The germline CDR1 and CDR2 sequences are SQVTM and ANQGSEA. CDR3 sequence: CSVQGTSGKSTDTQYF. As DNA, the CDR3 is TGCAGCGTTCAAGGGACTAGCGGGAAGAGCACAGATACGCAGTATTTT.

V is TRBV20-1 and J is TRBJ2-1; perhaps TRBD2 as D (5 bases). CDR1 DFQATT and CDR2 SNEGSKA come from the germline V gene (reference sequence). Deletions cut 6 bases from V and 4 bases from J, with 19 bases between. This CDR3 contains 15 residues. CDR3 bases: TGCAGTGCCCGGTGGCGGCGGGTTAGTTACAATGAGCAGTTCTTC. Protein: CSARWRRVSYNEQFF.

This clonotype was observed many times. V is TRBV11-1 and J is TRBJ2-1, with 8 bases lining up with TRBD1. The CDR3 is 15 amino acids. The junction had 8 bases not matched to a gene; V was cut back by 5 bases and J by 5 bases. Germline assignment: CDR1 SGHAT and CDR2 FQDESV (reference sequence). The CDR3 reads CASSHRDRSHNEQFF. In nucleotides, the CDR3 is TGTGCCAGCAGCCACCGGGACAGGAGCCACAATGAGCAGTTCTTC.

CDR3 amino acids: CATSRDTERLGGELFF. The CDR3 DNA follows: TGTGCCACCAGCAGAGATACTGAGCGGTTGGGCGGGGAGCTGTTTTTT. The J gene is TRBJ2-2, the V gene TRBV15, with D perhaps TRBD2 (5 bases). Germline values: CDR1 LNHNV, CDR2 YYDKDF (reference sequence). The germline V and J ends were trimmed by 0 bases and 7 bases, with 15 bases remaining between them. The CDR3 sequence is 16 residues long.

The gene calls are TRBV7-8 and TRBJ2-7; no definite D call. The CDR3 has 14 residues. Germline assignment: CDR1 SGHVS and CDR2 FQNEAQ. V was trimmed by 5 bases and J by 0 bases, leaving 11 bases between them. This CDR3 is CASSLDLNSYEQYF. DNA for the CDR3: TGTGCCAGCAGCCTTGATTTAAACTCCTACGAGCAGTACTTC.

This clonotype was observed a handful of times. V gene TRBV9 combines with J gene TRBJ2-6; D call uncertain. From germline, CDR1 is SGDLS and CDR2 YYNGEE. CDR3 length equals 15 residues. The V and J ends lost 1 base and 4 bases respectively, with 9 bases between them. As DNA, the CDR3 is TGTGCCAGCAGCGTAACCGGGTGGGGGGCCAACGTCCTGACTTTC. This gives the protein CASSVTGWGANVLTF.